Following are 26 T cell receptor beta chains from one sample sequenced in a study of low-dose radiotherapy and immunotherapy resistance in tumors (dated by TCRdb to the early 2020s). Sequencing took place on an Illumina HiSeq 2500. First-strand cDNA was synthesized with Superscript III and a set of TRAV- and TRBV-specific primers, covering both TCRalpha and TCRbeta chains. TCRs were amplified with Phusion for 15 to 25 PCR cycles using a constant-region primer together with the adapter attached to the V primers. TCRdb passed the public sequencing reads through fastp at Q25 and MiXCR, retaining productive beta sequences. Each record represents a unique CDR3 protein, reported with the most common genes and DNA among its rows. This sample has more than 50,000 distinct CDR3 sequences in its table, and under 30% of those were observed once. Approximately 5.7% of the sample goes to the ten largest clones.

This sample's time point label indicates: before trial treatment. Sample: PBMCs, taken before treatment. All receptors derive from a male donor with prostate cancer.

With respect to this clonotype: A read error is the likely source, as a far larger clone sits one nucleotide away. The chain uses TRBV12-3 or TRBV12-4 and TRBJ2-1, with 8 bases identical to TRBD2. The J call could be wrong; TRBJ2-5 is a better fit for the DNA end. The CDR3 sequence is 14 residues long. This CDR3 is CASSPGTSSETQYF. The DNA of the CDR3 is TGTGCCAGCAGTCCAGGGACTAGTTCGGAGACCCAGTACTTC.

This clonotype was seen many times. This chain connects TRBV4-1 to TRBJ1-1; D unclear. Trimming left V 0 bases short and J 4 bases short, with 6 bases between. Germline V lookup: CDR1 MGHRA, CDR2 YSYEKL. This CDR3 is 13 amino acids long. CDR3 DNA: TGCGCCAGCAGCCAAGAGGAGGGCACTGAAGCTTTCTTT. This sequence encodes CASSQEEGTEAFF.

Points on this clonotype: A far larger clone differs by one base, so this is likely a read error. The V call is TRBV7-3, the J call TRBJ2-7; D unclear. The germline V gene has CDR1 SGHTA and CDR2 FQGTGA. The ends were cut back, 1 base at V and 7 bases at J, with 23 bases in the middle. This CDR3 has 17 amino acids. The CDR3 DNA reads as TGTGCCAGCAGCTTAATTCCGACGGATAAATCCTACAATGAGCAGTACTTC. Its translation: CASSLIPTDKSYNEQYF.

The sample holds many counts of this clonotype. The chain uses TRBV28 and TRBJ2-7; D is ambiguous. Trimming took off 6 bases at V and 0 bases at J, with 18 bases between the two ends. The germline V gene encodes CDR1 MDHEN and CDR2 SYDVKM. CDR3 length: 16 amino acids. The CDR3 sequence is CASSPVGSWSSYEQYF. CDR3 DNA sequence: TGTGCCAGCAGCCCGGTAGGGTCCTGGAGCTCCTACGAGCAGTACTTC.

This clonotype was detected ten times or more. The chain uses TRBV20-1 and TRBJ2-7, with 10 bases aligning to TRBD2. Germline CDR1 and CDR2: DFQATT and SNEGSKA (reference sequence). V was pared by 5 bases and J by 2 bases, with 6 bases of the junction left unmatched. This CDR3 comprises 14 residues. The CDR3 sequence: CSASSGSPPYEQYF. Here the CDR3 DNA reads TGCAGTGCTTCTAGCGGGAGCCCACCCTACGAGCAGTACTTC.

This clonotype came up many times. Written as DNA, the CDR3 is TGCAGCGCCTCACAGAGTTCCTACGAGCAGTACTTC. This sequence encodes CSASQSSYEQYF. The chain recombines TRBV29-1 with TRBJ2-7; D not resolved. The V end lost 7 bases, the J end lost 1 base, and 11 bases lay between the germline ends. Looked up from germline, CDR1 is SQVTM and CDR2 is ANQGSEA. The CDR3 consists of 12 residues.

Written as DNA, the CDR3 is TGTGCCAGCAGTCCCCGACAGGGATCCCCTGGCTACACCTTC. Translation gives CASSPRQGSPGYTF. The chain is built from TRBV6-5 and TRBJ1-2; TRBD1 aligns across 7 bases. The CDR3 is made up of 14 amino acids. The J segment lost 7 bases and the V segment lost 5 bases, leaving 10 bases of the junction unmatched. Germline CDR1 MNHEY, CDR2 SVGAGI.

This clonotype has at least ten counts. The rearrangement links TRBV4-1 to TRBJ1-1; 9 positions agree with TRBD1. Germline lookup yields CDR1 MGHRA and CDR2 YSYEKL. This CDR3 spans 15 amino acids. Losses at the gene ends were 4 bases for V and 1 base for J; bases not matched to a gene: 4. The CDR3 nucleotides are TGCGCCAGCAGCCTCCGGGACAGGGAGAACACTGAAGCTTTCTTT. It translates to CASSLRDRENTEAFF.

V gene TRBV2 combines with J gene TRBJ2-7; no firm D call. Per the germline V gene, CDR1 is SNHLY and CDR2 is FYNNEI. The CDR3 covers 14 residues. Trimming took off 6 bases at V and 2 bases at J, with 14 bases between the two ends. Written as DNA, the CDR3 is TGTGCCAGCAGCCGTCCCGAAGCCCCCTACGAGCAGTACTTC. Residues: CASSRPEAPYEQYF.

The chain employs TRBV5-4 and TRBJ2-1; 10 bases line up with TRBD2. The CDR3 has 15 residues. The trim removed 4 bases at V and 5 bases at J, leaving 6 bases unmatched. The germline gives CDR1 SGHNT, CDR2 YYREEE (reference sequence). CDR3 region: CASSPGLADNNEQFF. The CDR3 DNA is TGTGCCAGCAGCCCTGGACTAGCGGACAACAATGAGCAGTTCTTC.

This clonotype has ten or more counts. CDR3 loop: CASSPPRRDNEQFF. In DNA form, the CDR3 reads TGTGCCAGCTCACCACCCCGAAGAGACAATGAGCAGTTCTTC. The chain links TRBV18 to TRBJ2-1; D gene uncertain. The CDR3 covers 14 residues. The V end lost 0 bases, the J end lost 5 bases, and 8 bases lay between the germline ends. Germline V CDR1 and CDR2: KGHSH, LQKENI.

This clonotype was recorded at least ten times. The rearrangement joins TRBV5-1 to TRBJ2-5; 7 bases align to TRBD1. The CDR3 totals 17 residues. The junction had 13 bases not matched to a gene; V was cut back by 4 bases and J by 1 base. CDR1 and CDR2 (germline): SGHRS, YFSETQ. The CDR3 region is CASSLSTLTGSQETQYF. Written as DNA, the CDR3 is TGCGCCAGCAGCCTATCCACCCTGACAGGGAGCCAAGAGACCCAGTACTTC.

This clonotype was picked up many times. The chain recombines TRBV6-5 with TRBJ2-7; the match to TRBD2 covers 10 bases. The CDR3 has 18 residues. From germline, CDR1 is MNHEY and CDR2 SVGAGI. With V trimmed by 0 bases and J by 3 bases, 11 bases remained unmatched. CDR3 sequence reads: CASSYSSLVLAGVYEQYF. The CDR3 bases are TGTGCCAGCAGTTACTCGAGTCTGGTTCTAGCGGGGGTCTACGAGCAGTACTTC.

This clonotype appeared many times. The V gene is TRBV20-1, the J gene TRBJ2-7; D not resolved. Germline values: CDR1 DFQATT, CDR2 SNEGSKA (reference sequence). The CDR3 has 10 residues. The V end lost 6 bases, the J end lost 6 bases, and 9 bases lay between the germline ends. The CDR3 loop reads CSATDTEQYF. As DNA, the CDR3 is TGCAGTGCCACAGACACCGAGCAGTACTTC.

The chain couples TRBV5-1 to TRBJ1-6; D gene uncertain. The CDR3 sequence is 15 residues long. The germline V and J ends were trimmed by 6 bases and 0 bases, with 10 bases remaining between them. Germline V gene sequence: CDR1 SGHRS, CDR2 YFSETQ. The chain's CDR3 is CASTQGGSYNSPLHF. The CDR3 DNA reads as TGCGCCAGCACCCAAGGTGGCTCCTATAATTCACCCCTCCACTTT.

This clonotype was counted many times. The V gene is TRBV10-3, the J gene TRBJ1-4; 8 positions match TRBD1. The V gene end was trimmed by 10 bases and the J gene end by 8 bases; junction bases not matched to a gene: 6. The CDR3 has 12 amino acids. Germline CDR1 is ENHRY and CDR2 is SYGVKD. The CDR3 is CATGTGEEKLFF. Here the CDR3 DNA reads TGTGCCACCGGGACAGGAGAAGAAAAACTGTTTTTT.

This clonotype was detected many times. The chain is built from TRBV29-1 and TRBJ2-7, with a tentative D call TRBD1 (6 bases). CDR1 SQVTM and CDR2 ANQGSEA come from the germline V gene. The CDR3 loop spans 13 amino acids. V dropped 3 bases and J dropped 2 bases, with 11 bases sitting between them. CDR3 loop: CSVDLGTTYEQYF. The CDR3 DNA is TGCAGCGTTGACCTAGGGACAACCTACGAGCAGTACTTC.

The sample holds many counts of this clonotype. The chain uses TRBV10-1 and TRBJ2-1, with D perhaps TRBD1 (6 bases). Germline CDR1 is WNHNN and CDR2 is SYGVQD (reference sequence). V lost 1 base, J lost 0 bases, and 10 bases lay in between. The CDR3 length is 16 residues. Here the CDR3 reads CASSEWGLSSYNEQFF. Here the CDR3 DNA reads TGCGCCAGCAGTGAGTGGGGGCTAAGCTCCTACAATGAGCAGTTCTTC.

This clonotype was counted at least ten times. The genes are TRBV11-2 and TRBJ1-1; D perhaps matches TRBD1 (6 bases). This CDR3 has 11 residues. V was trimmed by 0 bases and J by 10 bases, leaving 6 bases between them. The germline CDR1 and CDR2 sequences are SGHAT and FQNNGV. CDR3 in DNA: TGTGCCAGCAGCTTAGACAGGGGAGCTTTCTTT. Translated: CASSLDRGAFF.

This clonotype was seen repeatedly, ten times or more. CDR3 protein: CASRTDSQETQYF. Written as DNA, the CDR3 is TGTGCCAGCAGAACGGACAGCCAAGAGACCCAGTACTTC. V is TRBV7-2 and J is TRBJ2-5; weak D call: TRBD1 (6 bases). This CDR3 comprises 13 residues. The V and J ends lost 6 bases and 1 base respectively, with 9 bases between them. Germline CDR1 and CDR2: SGHTA and FQGNSA.

In the case of this clonotype: This is likely an artifact of a read error, given a far larger clone one base away. The J gene is TRBJ2-7, the V gene TRBV6-6, with D hard to call. The CDR3 spans 15 residues. In germline, CDR1 is MNHNY, CDR2 SVGAGI (reference sequence). In DNA form, the CDR3 reads TGTGTCAGCAGTTTCGCAGAAAACCTACGCTACGAGCAGTACTTC. Protein: CVSSFAENLRYEQYF.

This clonotype was detected ten times or more. The rearrangement links TRBV27 to TRBJ1-1; 10 bases fit TRBD1. The V gene's germline CDR1 is MNHEY and CDR2 SMNVEV (reference sequence). V was pared by 3 bases and J by 4 bases, with 2 bases of the junction left unmatched. CDR3 length: 14 residues. The CDR3, as DNA: TGTGCCAGCAGTTTCAGGACAGGGGGCACTGAAGCTTTCTTT. It codes for CASSFRTGGTEAFF.

This clonotype has ten or more counts. V is TRBV30 and J is TRBJ1-1; no firm D call. V was pared by 2 bases and J by 7 bases, with 14 bases between. There are 13 residues in the CDR3. Germline V gives CDR1 GTSNPN, CDR2 SVGIG (reference sequence). CDR3 amino acids: CAWSLQHLNEAFF. CDR3 bases: TGTGCCTGGAGTCTCCAACATCTCAATGAAGCTTTCTTT. Complete variable domain (other parts from reference TRBV30 and TRBJ1-1): SQTIHQWPATLVQPVGSPLSLECTVEGTSNPNLYWYRQAAGRGLQLLFYSVGIGQISSEVPQNLSASRPQDRQFILSSKKLLLSDSGFYLCAWSLQHLNEAFFGQGTRLTVV.

This clonotype has ten or more counts. The gene calls are TRBV5-1 and TRBJ2-1; 8 nucleotides agree with TRBD2. Germline lookup yields CDR1 SGHRS and CDR2 YFSETQ. V was pared by 0 bases and J by 6 bases, with 8 bases of the junction left unmatched. This CDR3 is built from 16 residues. CDR3 coding DNA: TGCGCCAGCAGCTTGGTAGGCGGGAGGATCAGCAATGAGCAGTTCTTC. Translating it yields CASSLVGGRISNEQFF.

The sample holds many counts of this clonotype. The chain links TRBV27 to TRBJ2-1; D may be TRBD1 (6 bases). With 7 bases removed from V and 7 bases from J, the gap between germline ends came to 20 bases. Germline CDR1 MNHEY, CDR2 SMNVEV (reference sequence). This CDR3 region has 15 residues. The CDR3 here is CASTFSGATLNEQFF. The CDR3 DNA sequence: TGTGCCAGCACCTTCTCAGGGGCTACTTTAAATGAGCAGTTCTTC.

This clonotype was recorded many times. This chain joins TRBV20-1 and TRBJ2-1, with TRBD2 matching over 12 bases. Per the germline V gene, CDR1 is DFQATT and CDR2 is SNEGSKA (reference sequence). The J segment lost 9 bases and the V segment lost 0 bases, leaving 9 bases of the junction unmatched. The CDR3 covers 16 residues. CDR3 protein: CSARDNRLAGVREQFF. The CDR3 bases are TGCAGTGCTAGAGATAATCGACTAGCGGGAGTTCGTGAGCAGTTCTTC.